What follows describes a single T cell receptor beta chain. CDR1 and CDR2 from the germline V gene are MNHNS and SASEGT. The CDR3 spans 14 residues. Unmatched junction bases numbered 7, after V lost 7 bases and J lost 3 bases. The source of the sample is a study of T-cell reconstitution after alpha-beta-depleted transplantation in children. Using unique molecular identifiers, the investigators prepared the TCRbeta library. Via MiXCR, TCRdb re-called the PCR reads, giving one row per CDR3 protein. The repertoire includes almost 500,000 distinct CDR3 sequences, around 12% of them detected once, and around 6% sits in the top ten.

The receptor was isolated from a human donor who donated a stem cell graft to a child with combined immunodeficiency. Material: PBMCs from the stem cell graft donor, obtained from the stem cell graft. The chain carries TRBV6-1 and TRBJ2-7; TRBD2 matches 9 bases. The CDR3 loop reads CASKREALNYEQYF. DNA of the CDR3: TGTGCCAGCAAGCGGGAGGCCCTCAACTACGAGCAGTACTTC.